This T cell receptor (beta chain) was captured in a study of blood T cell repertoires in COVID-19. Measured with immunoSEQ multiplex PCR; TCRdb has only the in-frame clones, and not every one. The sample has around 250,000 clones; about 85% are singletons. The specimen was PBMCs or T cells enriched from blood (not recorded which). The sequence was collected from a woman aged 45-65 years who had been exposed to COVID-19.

The chain's CDR3 is CASGNTHLGADQPQHF. The CDR3 DNA reads TGTGCTAGTGGAAACACCCATTTGGGGGCGGATCAGCCCCAGCATTTT. The chain employs TRBV12-5 and TRBJ1-5, with a tentative D call TRBD1 (6 bases). The CDR3 extends over 16 amino acids. Trimming removed 6 bases from V and 5 bases from J, with 20 bases in between. Germline V gene sequence: CDR1 LGHNT, CDR2 FRNRAP.